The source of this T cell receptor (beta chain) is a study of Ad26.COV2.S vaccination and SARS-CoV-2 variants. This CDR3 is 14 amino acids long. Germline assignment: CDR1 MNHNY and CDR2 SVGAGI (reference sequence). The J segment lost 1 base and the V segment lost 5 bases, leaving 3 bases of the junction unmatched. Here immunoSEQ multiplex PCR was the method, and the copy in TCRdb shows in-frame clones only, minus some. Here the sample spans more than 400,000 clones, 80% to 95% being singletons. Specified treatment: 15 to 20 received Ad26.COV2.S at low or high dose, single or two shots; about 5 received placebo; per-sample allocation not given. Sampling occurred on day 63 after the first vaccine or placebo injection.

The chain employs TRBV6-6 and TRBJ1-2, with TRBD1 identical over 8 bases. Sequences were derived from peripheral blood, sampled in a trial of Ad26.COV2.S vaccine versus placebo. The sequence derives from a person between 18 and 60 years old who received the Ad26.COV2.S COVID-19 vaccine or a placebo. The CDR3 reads CASSRTGNNYGYTF. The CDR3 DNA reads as TGTGCCAGCAGTCGGACAGGGAATAACTATGGCTACACCTTC.